Listed here are 31 T cell receptor beta chains from one sample, sequenced in a study of Ad26.COV2.S vaccination and SARS-CoV-2 variants. The sample's treatment: 19 received Ad26.COV2.S at low or high dose, single or two shots; 5 received placebo; per-sample allocation not given. Collection of the samples took place on day 63 after the first injection of vaccine or placebo. The data were produced by immunoSEQ multiplex PCR, yet TCRdb's version contains in-frame clones alone and is incomplete. The profile shows 450,000 to 550,000 clones, nearly 90% of them singletons. The input for sequencing was peripheral blood, taken in a trial of Ad26.COV2.S vaccine versus placebo. These receptor sequences come from a person aged 18-60 years who received the Ad26.COV2.S COVID-19 vaccine or a placebo.

A single count supports this clone. This rearrangement joins TRBV29-1 to TRBJ1-2, with D perhaps TRBD1 (5 bases). Trimming took 6 bases from V and 0 from J, leaving 14 bases between them. The CDR3 sequence is 14 residues long. Germline V gene lookup returns CDR1 SQVTM and CDR2 ANQGSEA. CDR3 sequence: CSVTRDLANYGYTF. CDR3 DNA: TGCAGCGTGACGCGGGACCTAGCTAACTATGGCTACACCTTC.

This rearrangement joins TRBV7-2 to TRBJ1-5, with D possibly being TRBD1 (6 bases). CDR3 size: 14 residues. The germline CDR1 and CDR2 sequences are SGHTA and FQGNSA. The germline V and J ends were trimmed by 5 bases and 3 bases, with 11 bases remaining between them. CDR3 nucleotides: TGTGCCAGCAGCCGGGACACCCCCAATCAGCCCCAGCATTTT. Translation: CASSRDTPNQPQHF.

The count of this clone is one. The genes are TRBV30 and TRBJ1-6, with D tentatively TRBD1 (6 bases). Germline assignment: CDR1 GTSNPN and CDR2 SVGIG (reference sequence). Trimming took 3 bases from V and 7 from J, leaving 16 bases between them. The length of the CDR3 is 15 residues. The CDR3 coding sequence is TGTGCCTGGAGCGAACCCAGGGGCCGGAATTCACCCCTCCACTTT. Translated, it gives CAWSEPRGRNSPLHF.

The chain employs TRBV4-3 and TRBJ2-1, with no clear D. The CDR3 has 17 residues. Germline values: CDR1 LGHNA, CDR2 YSLEER. Trimming pared 0 bases from V and 3 bases from J, leaving 15 bases between. CDR3 loop: CASSQDLSSRIYNEQFF. CDR3 DNA sequence: TGCGCCAGCAGCCAAGACTTGAGCAGTCGCATCTACAATGAGCAGTTCTTC.

The rearrangement links TRBV7-6 to TRBJ2-3, with 7 positions matching TRBD1. This CDR3 spans 15 amino acids. Unmatched junction bases numbered 8, after V lost 4 bases and J lost 4 bases. Germline V CDR1 and CDR2: SGHVS, FNYEAQ. In nucleotides, the CDR3 is TGTGCCAGCAGCTCCCAGACAGGGCTCGCAGATACGCAGTATTTT. As protein: CASSSQTGLADTQYF.

This clone was seen only a few times. The J gene is TRBJ2-2, the V gene TRBV5-4, with TRBD1 identical over 8 bases. Germline CDR1 and CDR2: SGHNT and YYREEE (reference sequence). The CDR3 is made up of 15 amino acids. The trim removed 4 bases at V and 4 bases at J, leaving 6 bases unmatched. CDR3 in DNA: TGTGCCAGCAGCCGAACGACAGGGGCCACCGGGGAGCTGTTTTTT. Translating it yields CASSRTTGATGELFF.

This sequence joins TRBV9 and TRBJ2-5; 8 nucleotides agree with TRBD2. V gave up 3 bases and J gave up 2 bases; unmatched junction bases: 3. This CDR3 is 14 amino acids long. Looked up from germline, CDR1 is SGDLS and CDR2 is YYNGEE. The CDR3 loop is CASSGSGAQETQYF. In nucleotides, the CDR3 is TGTGCCAGCAGCGGTAGCGGGGCTCAAGAGACCCAGTACTTC.

This clone showed up just a few times. The V and J genes are TRBV3-1 (or the pseudogene TRBV3-2) and TRBJ1-5; D may be TRBD1 (6 bases). CDR1 is LGHDT, CDR2 YNNKEL, per germline (reference sequence). The CDR3 is 16 residues long. V lost 1 base and J lost 6, with 16 bases in between. Here the CDR3 DNA reads TGTGCCAGCAGCCAAGGACGGGGGGGCACCGTTCAGCCCCAGCATTTT. It translates to CASSQGRGGTVQPQHF.

In the case of this clone: Mismatch with germline at one junction end may stem from a read error. The V and J genes are TRBV7-7 and TRBJ2-3; 13 bases are a match to TRBD2. Germline lookup yields CDR1 SSHAT and CDR2 FNYEAQ (reference sequence). This CDR3 is 16 amino acids long. The CDR3 loop reads CASSPGLAGPRDTQYF. CDR3 nucleotide sequence: TGTGCTAGCAGCCCGGGACTAGCGGGGCCGCGGGATACGCAGTATTTT.

The rearrangement links TRBV2 to TRBJ1-1, with TRBD1 matching 7 bases. CDR1 and CDR2 (germline): SNHLY, FYNNEI. The V and J ends lost 6 bases and 9 bases, in that order; junction bases with no gene match: 10. There are 13 residues in the CDR3. Here the CDR3 reads CASSDRETDKAFF. In DNA form, the CDR3 reads TGTGCCAGCAGCGACAGGGAGACCGACAAAGCTTTCTTT.

This clone was seen only a few times. The chain carries TRBV7-9 and TRBJ1-5; a possible D gene is TRBD1 (5 bases). The germline V gene encodes CDR1 SEHNR and CDR2 FQNEAQ (reference sequence). The CDR3 is 14 amino acids. Trimming took 2 bases from V and 7 from J, leaving 12 bases between them. The CDR3 protein is CASSLSGMYQPQHF. As DNA, the CDR3 is TGTGCCAGCAGCTTATCAGGGATGTACCAGCCCCAGCATTTT. The whole variable domain, remainder taken from reference TRBV7-9 and TRBJ1-5, is DTGVSQNPRHKITKRGQNVTFRCDPISEHNRLYWYRQTLGQGPEFLTYFQNEAQLEKSRLLSDRFSAERPKGSFSTLEIQRTEQGDSAMYLCASSLSGMYQPQHFGDGTRLSIL.

This clone was counted once. The chain couples TRBV18 to TRBJ1-2, with 7 bases that match TRBD1. Germline CDR1 reads KGHSH; CDR2 reads LQKENI. The CDR3 extends over 14 amino acids. J lost 8 bases, V lost 0 bases, and 6 bases had no gene match. In DNA form, the CDR3 reads TGTGCCAGCTCACCACCGACAGGGAAAATGGGCTACACCTTC. Amino acids: CASSPPTGKMGYTF.

The DNA of the CDR3 is TGTGCCAGCAGCTCCCACGGGGGACAGGGCAACTATGGCTACACCTTC. Residues: CASSSHGGQGNYGYTF. The chain joins TRBV7-3 to TRBJ1-2; the match to TRBD1 covers 9 bases. The CDR3 runs 16 residues. CDR1 is SGHTA, CDR2 FQGTGA, per germline. J lost 2 bases, V lost 4 bases, and 8 bases had no gene match.

The chain links TRBV11-3 to TRBJ2-2; D unresolved. The CDR3 loop spans 17 amino acids. Trimming pared 1 base from V and 4 bases from J, leaving 16 bases between. From germline, CDR1 is SGHNT and CDR2 YENEEA. CDR3 protein: CASSLAGQSLATGELFF. Written as DNA, the CDR3 is TGTGCCAGCAGCTTAGCCGGGCAATCCCTGGCCACCGGGGAGCTGTTTTTT.

V and J are TRBV6-1 and TRBJ1-6; D gene uncertain. The CDR3 totals 13 residues. V lost 1 base and J 11 bases, leaving 9 bases between the germline ends. The germline V gene has CDR1 MNHNS and CDR2 SASEGT. The CDR3 protein is CASSEGPPPPLHF. The CDR3 region has the DNA TGTGCCAGCAGTGAAGGGCCTCCCCCACCCCTCCACTTT.

This clone was found once. The J gene is TRBJ1-4, the V gene TRBV7-9; TRBD1 is a possible D gene (6 bases). The germline CDR1 and CDR2 sequences are SEHNR and FQNEAQ (reference sequence). The CDR3 totals 15 residues. V lost 4 bases, J lost 2 bases, and 11 bases lay in between. CDR3 sequence (DNA): TGTGCCAGCAGCTCCCGGGACATGACTAATGAAAAACTGTTTTTT. This codes for CASSSRDMTNEKLFF.

The chain couples TRBV9 to TRBJ2-1; 10 bases match TRBD2. The V gene's germline CDR1 is SGDLS and CDR2 YYNGEE. The CDR3 spans 19 residues. With V trimmed by 0 bases and J by 8 bases, 17 bases remained unmatched. The CDR3 region has the DNA TGTGCCAGCAGCGTAGCCGACCCCCTTGGGGCTAGCGGGAGACATGAGCAGTTCTTC. Amino acids: CASSVADPLGASGRHEQFF.

This clone was recorded only once. V and J are TRBV7-3 and TRBJ2-1; 8 nucleotides align to TRBD2. The CDR3 sequence is 15 residues long. V gave up 5 bases and J gave up 0 bases; unmatched junction bases: 3. Per germline, CDR1 SGHTA and CDR2 FQGTGA. CDR3 sequence: CASSIAGSSYNEQFF. DNA for the CDR3: TGTGCCAGCAGCATAGCGGGAAGCTCCTACAATGAGCAGTTCTTC.

This chain joins TRBV6-5 and TRBJ1-1; D is perhaps TRBD1 (5 bases). Germline V lookup: CDR1 MNHEY, CDR2 SVGAGI. The CDR3 has 13 residues. Trimming pared 6 bases from V and 5 bases from J, leaving 13 bases between. CDR3 nucleotide sequence: TGTGCCAGCAGCCGACAGTGGTCGACTGAAGCTTTCTTT. Amino acids: CASSRQWSTEAFF.

This rearrangement joins TRBV4-2 to TRBJ2-7; TRBD1 matches at 7 bases. The V and J ends lost 2 bases and 9 bases, in that order; junction bases with no gene match: 10. Per germline, CDR1 LGHNA and CDR2 YNFKEQ. The CDR3 runs 14 residues. The CDR3 spells CASSQLTGDDGQYF. CDR3 DNA sequence: TGTGCCAGCAGCCAATTAACAGGGGATGACGGGCAGTACTTC.

The V gene is TRBV5-1, the J gene TRBJ2-1; no clear D. This CDR3 region has 15 residues. CDR1 SGHRS and CDR2 YFSETQ come from the germline V gene. V was trimmed by 0 bases and J by 0 bases, leaving 7 bases between them. The CDR3 reads CASSLGRFSYNEQFF. In DNA, the CDR3 is TGCGCCAGCAGCTTGGGGCGGTTCTCCTACAATGAGCAGTTCTTC.

The gene calls are TRBV3-1 (or the pseudogene TRBV3-2) and TRBJ2-1; 8 bases map to TRBD2. The V gene end was trimmed by 1 base and the J gene end by 6 bases; junction bases not matched to a gene: 8. CDR1 and CDR2 (germline): LGHDT, YNNKEL (reference sequence). The CDR3 spans 16 residues. The CDR3 is CASSQVTGGPTNEQFF. Written as DNA, the CDR3 is TGTGCCAGCAGCCAAGTCACGGGGGGGCCCACCAATGAGCAGTTCTTC.

This chain uses TRBV21-1 with TRBJ2-2; TRBD2 reflects the table's D call only, with no check against the DNA. TRBV21-1 is designated a pseudogene. The CDR3 runs to 16 residues. CDR3 amino acids: CASSIPGLAGAGELFF. The CDR3 coding sequence is TGTGCCAGCAGCATACCGGGACTAGCGGGAGCCGGGGAGCTGTTTTTT.

This sequence joins TRBV6-2 or TRBV6-3 and TRBJ1-2; D is undetermined. Germline loops: CDR1 MNHEY, CDR2 SVGEGT. CDR3 size: 12 residues. The ends were cut back, 3 bases at V and 4 bases at J, with 6 bases in the middle. The CDR3 DNA reads TGTGCCAGCAGTTATTCCCCCTATGGCTACACCTTC. Translating gives CASSYSPYGYTF.

Only a few counts were recorded for this clone. The rearrangement uses TRBV3-1 (or the pseudogene TRBV3-2) and TRBJ2-1; the match to TRBD2 covers 12 bases. V gave up 3 bases and J gave up 4 bases; unmatched junction bases: 4. The CDR3 loop spans 16 amino acids. CDR1 is LGHDT, CDR2 YNNKEL, per germline (reference sequence). The CDR3 DNA follows: TGTGCCAGCAGCCACACCGGGACTAGCGGGTACAATGAGCAGTTCTTC. It encodes CASSHTGTSGYNEQFF.

The V call is TRBV29-1, the J call TRBJ1-4; maybe TRBD1 (6 bases). The germline V and J ends were trimmed by 6 bases and 0 bases, with 11 bases remaining between them. The CDR3 loop spans 14 amino acids. Germline assignment: CDR1 SQVTM and CDR2 ANQGSEA. In DNA, the CDR3 is TGCAGCGTGGGGGGGGGCGCAACTAATGAAAAACTGTTTTTT. Protein sequence: CSVGGGATNEKLFF.

J is TRBJ2-5 and V is TRBV7-9, with D tentatively TRBD1 (6 bases). The CDR3 is 14 residues long. Trimming left V 3 bases short and J 2 bases short, with 10 bases between. Germline lookup yields CDR1 SEHNR and CDR2 FQNEAQ (reference sequence). This CDR3 reads CASSFDRIQETQYF. DNA for the CDR3: TGTGCCAGCAGCTTTGACAGGATACAAGAGACCCAGTACTTC.

This clone was found once. The rearrangement links TRBV21-1 to TRBJ1-4; the D segment call TRBD1 is taken from the table without a DNA check. TRBV21-1 is termed a pseudogene. The CDR3 covers 15 residues. CDR3 in amino acids: CASRRQGRYNEKLFF. CDR3 bases: TGTGCCAGCAGAAGACAGGGAAGGTATAATGAAAAACTGTTTTTT.

This chain links TRBV28 with TRBJ1-2; D not certain. V was cut by 2 bases and J by 6 bases, with 4 bases left in between. The CDR3 runs to 11 residues. The germline V gene has CDR1 MDHEN and CDR2 SYDVKM. CDR3 protein: CASSLGDGYTF. The CDR3 bases are TGTGCCAGCAGTTTAGGGGATGGCTACACCTTC.

This clone occurred once. The V call is TRBV19, the J call TRBJ1-1, with D unresolved. Between the trimmed V and J ends, which lost 6 bases and 1 base, there was a span of 6 bases. The CDR3 is made up of 12 amino acids. CDR1 and CDR2 (germline): LNHDA, SQIVND (reference sequence). The CDR3 reads CASSGGNTEAFF. The CDR3 DNA follows: TGTGCCAGTAGCGGAGGGAACACTGAAGCTTTCTTT.

V and J are TRBV19 and TRBJ2-3, with D tentatively TRBD1 (6 bases). Germline V CDR1 and CDR2: LNHDA, SQIVND (reference sequence). CDR3 size: 13 residues. The ends were cut back, 3 bases at V and 5 bases at J, with 9 bases in the middle. This CDR3 is CASSIRGKDTQYF. The CDR3 DNA reads TGTGCCAGTAGTATCAGGGGCAAAGATACGCAGTATTTT.